The present T cell receptor beta chain was sequenced within a study of vaccination and CD4 T cells after COVID-19. Study-level background: Convalescent cases consisted of six males and four females, of whom two were Hispanic. Overall study findings and caveats: SARS-CoV-2-reactive clonotypes showed a nonsignificant median rise from around 20 to 38.

CDR1 is SGHTA, CDR2 FQGNSA, per germline. The V end was cut by 5 bases, the J end by 2 bases, with 13 bases between. This CDR3 has 15 amino acids. Cultured CD4+ T cells had their DNA profiled by the Oncomine TCR Beta short-read assay. Each CDR3 protein is one row after TCRdb ran MiXCR on the PCR reads. The sample shows 13,000 to 15,000 distinct CDR3 sequences, approximately 52% of them seen only once. As concerns this clonotype: The antigen is not known.

Treatment in this sample: roughly 11-day PBMC culture with coronavirus spike peptide pools or control peptides (ViraFEST assay). With fresh IL-2 medium, half the medium was replaced on days 3 and 7. Sequencing was carried out using CD4+ T cells from blood, cultured in vitro. The rearrangement joins TRBV7-2 to TRBJ2-1; D unresolved. The clonotype originates from a human donor who had recovered from COVID-19. CDR3 sequence reads: CASSPQTSTYNEQFF. The CDR3 region has the DNA TGTGCCAGCAGCCCACAAACCTCTACCTACAATGAGCAGTTCTTC.